Listed below are T cell receptor beta chains from one sample, sequenced in a study of blood T cell repertoires in COVID-19. TCRdb keeps only in-frame clones here, not all; method: immunoSEQ multiplex PCR. This sample has hundreds of thousands of clones, with more than 85% found just once. The sequenced sample was PBMCs or T cells enriched from blood (not recorded which). Every receptor here comes from a woman aged 60-75 years who had recovered from COVID-19. CDR3s include the opening cysteine and the closing phenylalanine or tryptophan. Fields, in order: CDR3 protein, CDR3 DNA, J gene, clone size, V gene, D gene. The D gene is left open where the match is weak. Not all rows give a size; the values are once, few, many and, for expanded clones, a class.

CDR3 protein: CASSSGFGNQPQHF
CDR3 DNA: TGTGCCAGCAGCTCAGGGTTTGGGAATCAGCCCCAGCATTTT
J gene: TRBJ1-5
clone size: .
V gene: TRBV5-6
D gene: .

CDR3 protein: CASSPWGFGQGSGYTF
CDR3 DNA: TGTGCCAGCTCACCGTGGGGATTCGGACAGGGGAGTGGCTACACCTTC
J gene: TRBJ1-2
clone size: .
V gene: TRBV18
D gene: TRBD1

CDR3 protein: CASSQAEGGASTDTQYF
CDR3 DNA: TGCGCCAGCAGCCAAGCCGAGGGGGGGGCAAGCACAGATACGCAGTATTTT
J gene: TRBJ2-3
clone size: .
V gene: TRBV4-1
D gene: .

CDR3 protein: CATSDPGQSYEQYF
CDR3 DNA: TGTGCCACCAGTGATCCGGGACAGTCCTACGAGCAGTACTTC
J gene: TRBJ2-7
clone size: .
V gene: TRBV24-1
D gene: TRBD1

CDR3 protein: CASRPRQNTEAFF
CDR3 DNA: TGCGCCAGCAGACCCCGACAGAACACTGAAGCTTTCTTT
J gene: TRBJ1-1
clone size: .
V gene: TRBV5-1
D gene: .

CDR3 protein: CSTGGADGTEAFF
CDR3 DNA: TGCAGCACGGGGGGGGCCGACGGCACTGAAGCTTTCTTT
J gene: TRBJ1-1
clone size: once
V gene: TRBV29-1
D gene: .

CDR3 protein: CASTLLDRGAQPQHF
CDR3 DNA: TGCGCCAGCACCCTACTGGACAGGGGGGCTCAGCCCCAGCATTTT
J gene: TRBJ1-5
clone size: .
V gene: TRBV10-1
D gene: TRBD1

CDR3 protein: CASSQDPSGGVKNYGYTF
CDR3 DNA: TGTGCCAGCAGCCAAGATCCATCGGGGGGCGTTAAGAACTATGGCTACACCTTC
J gene: TRBJ1-2
clone size: .
V gene: TRBV4-2
D gene: .

CDR3 protein: CASSLLNEGAYGYTF
CDR3 DNA: TGTGCCAGCAGCCTACTGAATGAGGGGGCCTATGGCTACACCTTC
J gene: TRBJ1-2
clone size: .
V gene: TRBV9
D gene: TRBD1

CDR3 protein: CASRGDRSYNEQFF
CDR3 DNA: TGTGCCAGCAGGGGGGACAGGTCCTACAATGAGCAGTTCTTC
J gene: TRBJ2-1
clone size: .
V gene: TRBV6-5
D gene: TRBD1

CDR3 protein: CASSPAGANTEAFF
CDR3 DNA: TGTGCCAGCAGCCCAGCAGGGGCGAACACTGAAGCTTTCTTT
J gene: TRBJ1-1
clone size: few
V gene: TRBV7-9
D gene: .

CDR3 protein: CATSRKVGSYNEQFF
CDR3 DNA: TGTGCCACCAGTAGAAAGGTTGGGAGCTACAATGAGCAGTTCTTC
J gene: TRBJ2-1
clone size: .
V gene: TRBV24-1
D gene: .

CDR3 protein: CASRPPNRGEFGGYTF
CDR3 DNA: TGTGCCAGCAGACCTCCCAACAGGGGGGAGTTCGGTGGCTACACCTTC
J gene: TRBJ1-2
clone size: .
V gene: TRBV6-6
D gene: TRBD1

CDR3 protein: CATSAGDTQYF
CDR3 DNA: TGTGCCACCAGTGCCGGTGATACGCAGTATTTT
J gene: TRBJ2-3
clone size: .
V gene: TRBV24-1
D gene: .

CDR3 protein: CASSTQGVEEKLFF
CDR3 DNA: TGTGCCAGCAGCACTCAGGGGGTAGAGGAAAAACTGTTTTTT
J gene: TRBJ1-4
clone size: .
V gene: TRBV5-4
D gene: TRBD1

CDR3 protein: CAITFDPRGNYGYTF
CDR3 DNA: TGTGCCATTACCTTCGACCCCCGGGGTAACTATGGCTACACCTTC
J gene: TRBJ1-2
clone size: .
V gene: TRBV10-3
D gene: .

CDR3 protein: CASSGQLGQDYGYTF
CDR3 DNA: TGTGCCAGCAGTGGACAACTGGGACAGGACTATGGCTACACCTTC
J gene: TRBJ1-2
clone size: .
V gene: TRBV25-1
D gene: TRBD1

CDR3 protein: CASSPQPTQYPHF
CDR3 DNA: TGTGCCAGCAGCCCGCAACCAACACAGTATCCGCATTTT
J gene: TRBJ1-5
clone size: few
V gene: TRBV7-8
D gene: .

CDR3 protein: CASSNPGDEKLFF
CDR3 DNA: TGTGCCAGCAGTAACCCAGGGGATGAAAAACTGTTTTTT
J gene: TRBJ1-4
clone size: .
V gene: TRBV27
D gene: .

CDR3 protein: CAISGVGSGAYNEQFF
CDR3 DNA: TGTGCCATCAGTGGTGTGGGAAGCGGAGCCTACAATGAGCAGTTCTTC
J gene: TRBJ2-1
clone size: .
V gene: TRBV10-3
D gene: .

CDR3 protein: CASRAAPGADTQYF
CDR3 DNA: TGTGCCAGCAGAGCGGCTCCGGGCGCAGATACGCAGTATTTT
J gene: TRBJ2-3
clone size: .
V gene: TRBV6-5
D gene: .

CDR3 protein: CASSPVAGGLQETQYF
CDR3 DNA: TGTGCCAGCAGTCCTGTAGCGGGGGGTCTCCAAGAGACCCAGTACTTC
J gene: TRBJ2-5
clone size: .
V gene: TRBV7-8
D gene: TRBD2

CDR3 protein: CASSKVLRENQPQHF
CDR3 DNA: TGTGCCAGCAGCAAAGTATTGAGGGAGAATCAGCCCCAGCATTTT
J gene: TRBJ1-5
clone size: .
V gene: TRBV21-1
D gene: .